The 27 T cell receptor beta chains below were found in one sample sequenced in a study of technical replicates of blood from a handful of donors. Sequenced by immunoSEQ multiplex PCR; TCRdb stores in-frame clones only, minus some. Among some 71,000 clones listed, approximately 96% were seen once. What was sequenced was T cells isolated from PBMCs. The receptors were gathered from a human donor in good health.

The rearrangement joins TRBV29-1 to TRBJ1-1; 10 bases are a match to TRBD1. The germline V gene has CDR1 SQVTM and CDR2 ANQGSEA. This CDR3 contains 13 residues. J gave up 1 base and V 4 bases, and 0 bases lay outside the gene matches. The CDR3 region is CSVGDRGNTEAFF. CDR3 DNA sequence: TGCAGCGTTGGGGACAGGGGGAACACTGAAGCTTTCTTT.

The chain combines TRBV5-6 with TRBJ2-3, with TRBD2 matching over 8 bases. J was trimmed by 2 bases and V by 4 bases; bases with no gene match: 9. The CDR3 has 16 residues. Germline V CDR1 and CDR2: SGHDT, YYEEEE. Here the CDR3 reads CASSRISGADTDTQYF. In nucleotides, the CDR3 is TGTGCCAGCAGCAGGATTAGCGGGGCGGACACAGATACGCAGTATTTT. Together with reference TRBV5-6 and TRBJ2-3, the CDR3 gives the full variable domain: DAGVTQSPTHLIKTRGQQVTLRCSPKSGHDTVSWYQQALGQGPQFIFQYYEEEERQRGNFPDRFSGHQFPNYSSELNVNALLLGDSALYLCASSRISGADTDTQYFGPGTRLTVL.

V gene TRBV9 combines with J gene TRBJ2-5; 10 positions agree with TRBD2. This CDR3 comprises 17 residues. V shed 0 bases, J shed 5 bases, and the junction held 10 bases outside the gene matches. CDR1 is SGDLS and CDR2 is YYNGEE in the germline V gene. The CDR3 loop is CASSVEGASGGPETQYF. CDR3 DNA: TGTGCCAGCAGCGTAGAGGGGGCTAGCGGGGGTCCCGAGACCCAGTACTTC.

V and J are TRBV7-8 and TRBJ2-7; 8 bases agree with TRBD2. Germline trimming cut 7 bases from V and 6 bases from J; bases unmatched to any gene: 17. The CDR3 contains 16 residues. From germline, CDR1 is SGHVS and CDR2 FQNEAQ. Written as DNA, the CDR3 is TGTGCCAGCACCCTAAAAAGGACTAGCCGCCTTGGCGAGCAGTACTTC. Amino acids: CASTLKRTSRLGEQYF.

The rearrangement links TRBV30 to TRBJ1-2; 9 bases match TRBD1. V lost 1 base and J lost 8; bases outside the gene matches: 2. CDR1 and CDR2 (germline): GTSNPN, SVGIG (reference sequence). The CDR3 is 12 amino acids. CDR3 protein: CAWSGTGEGYTF. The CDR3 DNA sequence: TGTGCCTGGAGTGGGACAGGGGAAGGCTACACCTTC.

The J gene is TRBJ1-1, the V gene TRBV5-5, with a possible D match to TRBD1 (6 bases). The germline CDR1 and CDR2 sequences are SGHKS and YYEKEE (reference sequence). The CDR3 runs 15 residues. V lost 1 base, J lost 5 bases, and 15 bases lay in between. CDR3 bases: TGTGCCAGCAGCTTGCCACTCAGCAGGGGTACTGAAGCTTTCTTT. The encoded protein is CASSLPLSRGTEAFF.

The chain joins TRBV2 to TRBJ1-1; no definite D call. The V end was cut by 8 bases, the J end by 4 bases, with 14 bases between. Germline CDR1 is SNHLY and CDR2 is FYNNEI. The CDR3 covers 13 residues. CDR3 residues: CASGVQRGTEAFF. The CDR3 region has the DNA TGTGCCAGCGGCGTCCAACGAGGCACTGAAGCTTTCTTT.

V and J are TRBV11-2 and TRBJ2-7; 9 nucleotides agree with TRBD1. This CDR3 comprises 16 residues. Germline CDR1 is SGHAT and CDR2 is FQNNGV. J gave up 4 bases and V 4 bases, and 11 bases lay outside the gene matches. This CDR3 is CASSWPTGGLAYEQYF. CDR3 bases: TGTGCCAGCAGCTGGCCTACAGGGGGCTTGGCGTACGAGCAGTACTTC.

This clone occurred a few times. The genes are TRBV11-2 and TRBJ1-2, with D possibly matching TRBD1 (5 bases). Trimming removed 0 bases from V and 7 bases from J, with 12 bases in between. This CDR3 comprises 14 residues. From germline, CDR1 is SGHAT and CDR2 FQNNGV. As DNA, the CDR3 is TGTGCCAGCAGCTTAGATGCGCAGGGTGGTGGCTACACCTTC. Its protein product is CASSLDAQGGGYTF.

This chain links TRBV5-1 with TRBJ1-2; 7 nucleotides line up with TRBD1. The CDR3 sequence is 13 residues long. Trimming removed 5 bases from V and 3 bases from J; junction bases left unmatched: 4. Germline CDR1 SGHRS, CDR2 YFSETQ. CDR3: CASRKGADYGYTF. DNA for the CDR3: TGCGCCAGCAGAAAGGGGGCAGACTATGGCTACACCTTC.

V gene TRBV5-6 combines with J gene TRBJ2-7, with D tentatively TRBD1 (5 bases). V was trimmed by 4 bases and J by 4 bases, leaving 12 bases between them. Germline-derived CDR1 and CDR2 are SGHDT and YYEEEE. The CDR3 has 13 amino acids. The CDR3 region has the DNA TGTGCCAGCAGCACCCCAGGGATATACGAGCAGTACTTC. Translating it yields CASSTPGIYEQYF.

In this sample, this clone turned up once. The CDR3 nucleotides are TGTGCCAGCAGCTTGGGTAACCGCGGGCAGTACTTC. Encoded protein: CASSLGNRGQYF. The chain joins TRBV11-3 to TRBJ2-7; D is undetermined. The V gene's germline CDR1 is SGHNT and CDR2 YENEEA. The CDR3 runs to 12 residues. V gave up 3 bases and J gave up 9 bases, with 12 bases separating them.

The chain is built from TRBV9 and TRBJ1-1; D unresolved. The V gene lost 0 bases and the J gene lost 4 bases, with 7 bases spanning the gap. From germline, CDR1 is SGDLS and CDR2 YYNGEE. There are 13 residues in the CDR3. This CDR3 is CASSVGRGTEAFF. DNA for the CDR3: TGTGCCAGCAGCGTAGGACGGGGCACTGAAGCTTTCTTT.

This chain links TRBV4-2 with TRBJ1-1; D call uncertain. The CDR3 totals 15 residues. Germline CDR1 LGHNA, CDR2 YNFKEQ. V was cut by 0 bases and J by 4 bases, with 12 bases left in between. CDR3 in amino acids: CASSQDFGESTEAFF. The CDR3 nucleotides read TGTGCCAGCAGCCAAGATTTCGGGGAGAGCACTGAAGCTTTCTTT.

CDR3 bases: TGCGCCAGCAGCCAAGTTGGTATGGGGGGGGGCGAGCAGTACTTC. It codes for CASSQVGMGGGEQYF. V is TRBV4-1 and J is TRBJ2-7, with 7 bases matching TRBD2. V was pared by 1 base and J by 6 bases, with 9 bases of the junction left unmatched. Germline V lookup: CDR1 MGHRA, CDR2 YSYEKL. The CDR3 totals 15 residues.

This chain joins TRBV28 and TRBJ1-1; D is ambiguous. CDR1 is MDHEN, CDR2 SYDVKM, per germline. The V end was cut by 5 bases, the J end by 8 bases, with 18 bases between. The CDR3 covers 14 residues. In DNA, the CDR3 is TGTGCCAGCAGTGGGAGTTGGGGAGTCGACGAAGCTTTCTTT. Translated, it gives CASSGSWGVDEAFF.

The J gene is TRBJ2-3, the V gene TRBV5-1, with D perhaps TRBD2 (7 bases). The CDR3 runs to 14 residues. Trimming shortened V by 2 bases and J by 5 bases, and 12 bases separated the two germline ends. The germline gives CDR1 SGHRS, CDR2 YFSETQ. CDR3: CASSFGGLGDTQYF. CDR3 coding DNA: TGCGCCAGCAGCTTCGGGGGGCTGGGAGATACGCAGTATTTT.

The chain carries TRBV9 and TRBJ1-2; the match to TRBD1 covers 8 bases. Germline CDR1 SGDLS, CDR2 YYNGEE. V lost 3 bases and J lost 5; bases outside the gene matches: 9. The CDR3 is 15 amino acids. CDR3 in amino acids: CASSGGSGGGYGYTF. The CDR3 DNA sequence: TGTGCCAGCAGCGGCGGCTCAGGGGGCGGATATGGCTACACCTTC.

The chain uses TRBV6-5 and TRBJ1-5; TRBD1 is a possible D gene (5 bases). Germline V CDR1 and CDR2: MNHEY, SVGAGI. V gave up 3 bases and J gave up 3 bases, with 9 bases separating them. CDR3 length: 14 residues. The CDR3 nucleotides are TGTGCCAGCAGTTATTTGGGACTCAATCAGCCCCAGCATTTT. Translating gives CASSYLGLNQPQHF.

In DNA, the CDR3 is TGTGCCAGCAGCTTACTAGCGGGAGTATCCGGGGAGCTGTTTTTT. Encoded protein: CASSLLAGVSGELFF. V and J are TRBV5-6 and TRBJ2-2; 11 bases fit TRBD2. The V and J ends lost 2 bases and 6 bases, in that order; junction bases with no gene match: 3. The CDR3 loop spans 15 amino acids. Germline V lookup: CDR1 SGHDT, CDR2 YYEEEE.

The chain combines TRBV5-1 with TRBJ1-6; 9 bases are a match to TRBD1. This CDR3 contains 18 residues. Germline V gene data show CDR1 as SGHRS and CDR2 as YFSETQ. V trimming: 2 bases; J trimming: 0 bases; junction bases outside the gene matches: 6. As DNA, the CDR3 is TGCGCCAGCAGCTTCGTGGGACAGGGTGTCTCCTATAATTCACCCCTCCACTTT. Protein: CASSFVGQGVSYNSPLHF.

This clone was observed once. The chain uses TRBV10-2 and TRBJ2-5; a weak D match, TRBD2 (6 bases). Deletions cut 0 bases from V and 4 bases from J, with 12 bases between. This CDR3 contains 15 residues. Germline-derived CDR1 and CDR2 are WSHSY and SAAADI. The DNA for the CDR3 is TGCGCCAGCAGTGAGTCGTGGGGGGTGGGAGAGACCCAGTACTTC. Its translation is CASSESWGVGETQYF.

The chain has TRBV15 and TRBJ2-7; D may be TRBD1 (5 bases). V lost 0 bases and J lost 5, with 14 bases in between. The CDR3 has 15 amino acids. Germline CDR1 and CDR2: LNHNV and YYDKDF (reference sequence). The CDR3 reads CATSREGATQDEQYF. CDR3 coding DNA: TGTGCCACCAGCAGAGAAGGGGCAACCCAGGACGAGCAGTACTTC. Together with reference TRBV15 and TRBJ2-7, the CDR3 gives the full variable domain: DAMVIQNPRYQVTQFGKPVTLSCSQTLNHNVMYWYQQKSSQAPKLLFHYYDKDFNNEADTPDNFQSRRPNTSFCFLDIRSPGLGDTAMYLCATSREGATQDEQYFGPGTRLTVT.

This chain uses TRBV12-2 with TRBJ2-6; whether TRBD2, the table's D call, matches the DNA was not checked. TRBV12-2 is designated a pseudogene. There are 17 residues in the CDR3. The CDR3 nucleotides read TGTGCAAGTCGCTTACCCCCATTGAGGACTGGGGCCAACGTCCTGACTTTC. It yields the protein CASRLPPLRTGANVLTF.

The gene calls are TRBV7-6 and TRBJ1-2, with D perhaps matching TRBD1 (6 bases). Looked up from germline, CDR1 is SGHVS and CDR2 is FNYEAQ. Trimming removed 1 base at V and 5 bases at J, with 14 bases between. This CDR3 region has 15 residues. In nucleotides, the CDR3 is TGTGCCAGCAGCTTAGACATCAGGGGTGCGTATGGCTACACCTTC. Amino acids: CASSLDIRGAYGYTF. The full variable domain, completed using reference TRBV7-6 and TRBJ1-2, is GAGVSQSPRYKVTKRGQDVALRCDPISGHVSLYWYRQALGQGPEFLTYFNYEAQQDKSGLPNDRFSAERPEGSISTLTIQRTEQRDSAMYRCASSLDIRGAYGYTFGSGTRLTVV.

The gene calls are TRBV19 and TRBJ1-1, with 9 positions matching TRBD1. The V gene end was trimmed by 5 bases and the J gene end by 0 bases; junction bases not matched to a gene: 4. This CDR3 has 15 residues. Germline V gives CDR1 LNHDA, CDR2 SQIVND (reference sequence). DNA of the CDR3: TGTGCCAGTAGTTGGACAGGGGCTCTGAACACTGAAGCTTTCTTT. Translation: CASSWTGALNTEAFF.

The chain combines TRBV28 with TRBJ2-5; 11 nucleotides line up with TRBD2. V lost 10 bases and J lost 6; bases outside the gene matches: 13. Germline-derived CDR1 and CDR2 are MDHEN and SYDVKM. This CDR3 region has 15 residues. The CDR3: CATSTSGVAIKTQYF. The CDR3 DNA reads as TGTGCCACATCGACTAGCGGGGTGGCAATAAAGACCCAGTACTTC.